This T cell receptor (beta chain) was captured by sequencing in a study of beta chain features in type 1 diabetes. Points from the study as a whole: For TCRB rearrangement, an influence of HLA type remained unresolved here. In comparison with healthy donors, patients had naive, central memory and Treg TCRB repertoires that appeared more similar.

There are 14 residues in the CDR3. V lost 4 bases and J 6 bases, leaving 14 bases between the germline ends. Germline V lookup: CDR1 SGHRS, CDR2 YFSETQ. There are a few counts of this clone. Its antigen is not known. Expressed TCRB transcripts were sequenced, since all the RNA that had been isolated was reverse transcribed. Read counts averaged approximately 3.3 million for samples of naive, central memory and regulatory T cells. Libraries were prepared by immunoSEQ multiplex PCR; TCRdb keeps only in-frame clonotypes and omits some of them. Altogether just under 150,000 clones are present, more than 9% being singletons, with the ten largest covering less than 1.5%.

The chain employs TRBV5-1 and TRBJ2-1, with D possibly being TRBD2 (6 bases). The source is a man between 18 and 29 years old in good health. The sample taken for sequencing was naive CD4+ T cells from blood. The CDR3 sequence is CASSPQGLVNEQFF. In DNA form, the CDR3 reads TGCGCCAGCAGCCCGCAGGGACTCGTCAATGAGCAGTTCTTC.